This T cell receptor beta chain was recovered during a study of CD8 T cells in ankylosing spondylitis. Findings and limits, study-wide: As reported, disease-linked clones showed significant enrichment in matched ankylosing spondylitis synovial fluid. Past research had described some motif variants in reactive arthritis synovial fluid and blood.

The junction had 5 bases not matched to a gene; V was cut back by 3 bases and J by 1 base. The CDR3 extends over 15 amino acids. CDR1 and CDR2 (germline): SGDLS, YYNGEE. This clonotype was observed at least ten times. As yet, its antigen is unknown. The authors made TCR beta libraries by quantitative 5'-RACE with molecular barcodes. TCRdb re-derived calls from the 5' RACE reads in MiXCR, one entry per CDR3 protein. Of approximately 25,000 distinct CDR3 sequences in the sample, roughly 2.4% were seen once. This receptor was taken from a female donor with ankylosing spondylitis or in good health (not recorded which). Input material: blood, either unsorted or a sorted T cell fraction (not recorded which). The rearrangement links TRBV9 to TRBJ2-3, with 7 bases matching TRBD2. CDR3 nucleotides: TGTGCCAGCAGCGCCGGACTAGGGGGCACAGATACGCAGTATTTT. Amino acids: CASSAGLGGTDTQYF.